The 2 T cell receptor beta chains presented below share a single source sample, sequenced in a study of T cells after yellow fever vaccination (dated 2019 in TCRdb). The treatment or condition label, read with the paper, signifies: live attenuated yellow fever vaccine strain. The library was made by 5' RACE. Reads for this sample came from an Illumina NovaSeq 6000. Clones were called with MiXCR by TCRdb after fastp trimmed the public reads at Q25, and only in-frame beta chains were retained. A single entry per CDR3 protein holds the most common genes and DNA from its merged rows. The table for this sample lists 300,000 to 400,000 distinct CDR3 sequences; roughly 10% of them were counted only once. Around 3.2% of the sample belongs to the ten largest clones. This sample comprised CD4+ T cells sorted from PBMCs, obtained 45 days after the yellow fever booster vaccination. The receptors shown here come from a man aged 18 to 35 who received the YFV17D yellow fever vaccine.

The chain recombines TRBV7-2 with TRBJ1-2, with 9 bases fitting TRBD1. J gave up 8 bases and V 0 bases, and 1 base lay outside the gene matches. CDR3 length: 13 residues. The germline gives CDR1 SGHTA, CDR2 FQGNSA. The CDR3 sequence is CASSLADRGGYTF. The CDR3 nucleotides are TGTGCCAGCAGCTTAGCGGACAGGGGAGGCTACACCTTC.

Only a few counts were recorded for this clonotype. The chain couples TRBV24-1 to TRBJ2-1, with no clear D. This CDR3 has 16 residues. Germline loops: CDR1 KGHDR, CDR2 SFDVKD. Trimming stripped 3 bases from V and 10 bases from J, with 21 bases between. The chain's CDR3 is CATSDPSPDPSPEQFF. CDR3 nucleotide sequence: TGTGCCACCAGTGATCCCAGTCCGGACCCCTCCCCCGAGCAGTTCTTC.